This record concerns one TCR beta chain sequence. How the authors handled the data: Quantification of nucleated cells was approximated via reference gene primer amplification. Generated by immunoSEQ multiplex PCR, the TCRdb table keeps only in-frame clones and is missing some. Clone size and the V and J calls come from that table; the DNA yielded D and trimming. Of 230,000 or so clones listed, around 80% are singletons. This specimen comes from a study of blood T cell repertoires in COVID-19. The wider study: Material from acute and convalescent COVID-19 was sourced from the United States, Italy and Spain. T cells, B-cell-depleted T cells, or PBMCs supplied cDNA or gDNA.

The CDR3 runs 13 residues. Sequenced material: peripheral blood. V and J are TRBV21-1 and TRBJ2-7; whether TRBD1, the table's D call, matches the DNA was not checked. TRBV21-1 represents a pseudogene. The receptor was isolated from a man under 40 with active or convalescent COVID-19. CDR3 region: CASSKDRGREQYF. As DNA, the CDR3 is TGTGCCAGCAGCAAAGACAGGGGGCGCGAGCAGTACTTC.